This T cell receptor beta chain was captured in a study of CD8+CD57+ T cells in acquired aplastic anemia. Patients sequenced had flow cytometry evidence of CD8+CD57+ cell expansion. The CDR3 is made up of 15 amino acids. Trimming at V came to 4 bases and at J to 3 bases, leaving 8 bases not matched to a gene. Germline loops: CDR1 SEHNR, CDR2 FQNEAQ (reference sequence). According to the study, genomic DNA was the template for TCR beta VDJ and CDR3 profiling. TCRdb passed the reads through MiXCR, listing each CDR3 protein once. This sample has around 200,000 distinct CDR3 sequences; over 40% occur once, and the top ten carry 20%.

Material for sequencing was sorted CD4+, CD8+, or CD8+CD57+ T cells (not recorded which) from PBMCs. V usage is TRBV7-9 and J usage is TRBJ1-1; 7 positions match TRBD1. This clonotype originated in a human donor with aplastic anemia. CDR3: CASSSYRGGHTEAFF. The CDR3, as DNA: TGTGCCAGCAGCTCGTACAGGGGAGGGCACACTGAAGCTTTCTTT. The full variable domain, completed using reference TRBV7-9 and TRBJ1-1, is DTGVSQNPRHKITKRGQNVTFRCDPISEHNRLYWYRQTLGQGPEFLTYFQNEAQLEKSRLLSDRFSAERPKGSFSTLEIQRTEQGDSAMYLCASSSYRGGHTEAFFGQGTRLTVV.